The rows below give T cell receptor beta chains drawn from one sample of a study of cytomegalovirus exposure and HLA in healthy donors. Profiling relied on immunoSEQ multiplex PCR, and the TCRdb table lists in-frame clones only, not all of them. The sample consists of over 150,000 clones, under 90% of them appearing once. The sequencing sample was made of PBMCs. Receptors were obtained from a young woman in good health and CMV-seropositive. Each CDR3 is given without its conserved first and last residue. The order of the fields is clone size, V gene, CDR3 length, D gene, J gene, CDR3 protein. D genes are given only for firm matches. Size is omitted from some rows. Given values are once, few, many or a class for expanded clones.

size: NA; V: TRBV6-5; length: 13; D: NA; J: TRBJ1-2; CDR3: ASSYSDLGADGYT
size: NA; V: TRBV28; length: 13; D: NA; J: TRBJ1-5; CDR3: ASRSGGFSNQPQH
size: NA; V: TRBV6-1; length: 11; D: TRBD1; J: TRBJ2-5; CDR3: ASSRYRGETQY
size: NA; V: TRBV6-1; length: 12; D: NA; J: TRBJ2-2; CDR3: ASWGEWYTGELF
size: NA; V: TRBV29-1; length: 11; D: NA; J: TRBJ1-1; CDR3: SVGLTGGPEAF
size: NA; V: TRBV7-2; length: 12; D: NA; J: TRBJ1-1; CDR3: ASSLGAGNTEAF
size: NA; V: TRBV11-3; length: 12; D: TRBD2; J: TRBJ2-1; CDR3: ASSLEGTSDEQF
size: NA; V: TRBV5-3; length: 14; D: TRBD1; J: TRBJ2-7; CDR3: ARSFDDRALPYEQY
size: NA; V: TRBV7-3; length: 11; D: TRBD1; J: TRBJ2-2; CDR3: ASKGQGGGELF
size: NA; V: TRBV9; length: 13; D: TRBD1; J: TRBJ2-7; CDR3: ASSVEGTGGHEQY
size: NA; V: TRBV7-9; length: 14; D: TRBD1; J: TRBJ2-7; CDR3: ASSFIPGTEGYEQY
size: NA; V: TRBV7-9; length: 12; D: TRBD2; J: TRBJ2-7; CDR3: ASSPGTNWGEQY
size: NA; V: TRBV28; length: 14; D: NA; J: TRBJ1-4; CDR3: ASSSPAEGTKAELF
size: NA; V: TRBV7-3; length: 12; D: TRBD1; J: TRBJ1-1; CDR3: ASSLGQGATEAF
size: NA; V: TRBV30; length: 9; D: NA; J: TRBJ2-1; CDR3: AWSANNEQF
size: NA; V: TRBV27; length: 13; D: TRBD2; J: TRBJ2-1; CDR3: ASSPGLAGGNEQF
size: NA; V: TRBV9; length: 13; D: NA; J: TRBJ1-2; CDR3: ASSVGSGGRYGYT
size: NA; V: TRBV7-2; length: 13; D: NA; J: TRBJ2-1; CDR3: ASSLGGLPNNEQF
size: NA; V: TRBV11-3; length: 13; D: TRBD2; J: TRBJ2-5; CDR3: ASSLAAGASETQY
size: NA; V: TRBV27; length: 17; D: TRBD2; J: TRBJ2-2; CDR3: ASILKGGTSGMVTGELF
size: NA; V: TRBV29-1; length: 11; D: NA; J: TRBJ2-7; CDR3: SVEGTVGYEQY
size: few; V: TRBV21-1; length: 14; D: NA; J: TRBJ2-7; CDR3: ASSWFLGRGSYEQY
size: few; V: TRBV23-1; length: 13; D: NA; J: TRBJ1-5; CDR3: ASGPPGCSNQPQH
size: NA; V: TRBV7-3; length: 10; D: TRBD1; J: TRBJ2-3; CDR3: ASSLGQEKQY
size: NA; V: TRBV4-2; length: 15; D: TRBD2; J: TRBJ2-1; CDR3: ASSQGRTGLAYNEQF
size: NA; V: TRBV7-8; length: 12; D: NA; J: TRBJ2-5; CDR3: ASSLRAGLETQY
size: NA; V: TRBV7-9; length: 14; D: TRBD1; J: TRBJ2-2; CDR3: ASRPQGPGGTGELF
size: NA; V: TRBV27; length: 15; D: TRBD2; J: TRBJ2-2; CDR3: ASSLARTSGSIGELF
size: NA; V: TRBV11-3; length: 11; D: NA; J: TRBJ1-1; CDR3: ASLPRGSTEAF
size: once; V: TRBV6-5; length: 12; D: NA; J: TRBJ1-2; CDR3: ASSFGTPNYGYT
size: NA; V: TRBV2; length: 19; D: TRBD2; J: TRBJ2-1; CDR3: ASSDPGLAQIPRRSYNEQF
size: NA; V: TRBV5-1; length: 13; D: NA; J: TRBJ2-5; CDR3: ASSSTSIDGGTQY
size: NA; V: TRBV4-1; length: 12; D: TRBD1; J: TRBJ1-5; CDR3: ASRPRTGGQPQH